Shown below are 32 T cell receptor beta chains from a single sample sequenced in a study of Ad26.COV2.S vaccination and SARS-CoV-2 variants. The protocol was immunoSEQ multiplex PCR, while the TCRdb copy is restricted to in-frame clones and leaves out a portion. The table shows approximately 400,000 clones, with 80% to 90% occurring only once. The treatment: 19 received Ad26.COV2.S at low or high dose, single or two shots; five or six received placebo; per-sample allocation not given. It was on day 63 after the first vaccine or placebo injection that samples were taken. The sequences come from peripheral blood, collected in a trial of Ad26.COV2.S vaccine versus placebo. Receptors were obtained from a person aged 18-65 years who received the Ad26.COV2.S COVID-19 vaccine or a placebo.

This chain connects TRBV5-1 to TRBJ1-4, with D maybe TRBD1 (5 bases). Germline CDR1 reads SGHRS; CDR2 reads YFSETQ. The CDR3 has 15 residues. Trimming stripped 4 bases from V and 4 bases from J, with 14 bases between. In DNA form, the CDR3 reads TGCGCCAGCAGCGCGGACGGGACGGTTAATGAAAAACTGTTTTTT. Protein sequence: CASSADGTVNEKLFF.

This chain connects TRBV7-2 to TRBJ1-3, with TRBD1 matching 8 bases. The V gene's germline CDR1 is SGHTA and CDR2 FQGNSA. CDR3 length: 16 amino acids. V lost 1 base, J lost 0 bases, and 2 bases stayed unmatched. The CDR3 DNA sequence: TGTGCCAGCAGCTTAGGAACAGGGGGCTCTGGAAACACCATATATTTT. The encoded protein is CASSLGTGGSGNTIYF.

CDR3 sequence: CASSRERTARSGANVLTF. CDR3 coding DNA: TGTGCCAGCAGCCGAGAAAGGACAGCACGCTCTGGGGCCAACGTCCTGACTTTC. This chain joins TRBV11-2 and TRBJ2-6; possible D gene TRBD1, 6 bases. Germline V CDR1 and CDR2: SGHAT, FQNNGV. The CDR3 contains 18 residues. Between the trimmed V and J ends, which lost 5 bases and 0 bases, there was a span of 17 bases.

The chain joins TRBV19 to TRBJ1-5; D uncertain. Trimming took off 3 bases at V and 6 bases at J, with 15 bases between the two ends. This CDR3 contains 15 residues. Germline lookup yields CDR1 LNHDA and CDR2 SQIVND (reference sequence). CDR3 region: CASSIVGIDGQPQHF. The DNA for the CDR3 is TGTGCCAGTAGTATTGTGGGGATAGATGGTCAGCCCCAGCATTTT.

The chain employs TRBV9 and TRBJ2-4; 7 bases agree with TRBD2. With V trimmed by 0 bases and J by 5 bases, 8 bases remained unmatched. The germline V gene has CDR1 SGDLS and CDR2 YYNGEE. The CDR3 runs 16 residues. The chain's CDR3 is CASSVGGGLLQNIQYF. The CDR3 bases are TGTGCCAGCAGCGTAGGGGGAGGGCTCCTCCAAAACATTCAGTACTTC.

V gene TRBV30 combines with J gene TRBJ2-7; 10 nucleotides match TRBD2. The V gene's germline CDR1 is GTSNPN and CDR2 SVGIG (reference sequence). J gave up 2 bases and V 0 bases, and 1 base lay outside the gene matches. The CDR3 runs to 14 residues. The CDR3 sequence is CAWSVAGGPYEQYF. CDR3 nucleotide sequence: TGTGCCTGGAGTGTAGCGGGGGGGCCCTACGAGCAGTACTTC.

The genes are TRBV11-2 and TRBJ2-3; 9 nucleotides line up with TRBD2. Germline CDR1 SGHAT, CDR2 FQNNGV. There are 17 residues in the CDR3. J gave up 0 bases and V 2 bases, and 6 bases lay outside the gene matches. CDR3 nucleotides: TGTGCCAGCAGCTTACCAGCGGGGGGTACTAGCACAGATACGCAGTATTTT. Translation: CASSLPAGGTSTDTQYF. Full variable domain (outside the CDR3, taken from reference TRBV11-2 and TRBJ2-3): EAGVAQSPRYKIIEKRQSVAFWCNPISGHATLYWYQQILGQGPKLLIQFQNNGVVDDSQLPKDRFSAERLKGVDSTLKIQPAKLEDSAVYLCASSLPAGGTSTDTQYFGPGTRLTVL.

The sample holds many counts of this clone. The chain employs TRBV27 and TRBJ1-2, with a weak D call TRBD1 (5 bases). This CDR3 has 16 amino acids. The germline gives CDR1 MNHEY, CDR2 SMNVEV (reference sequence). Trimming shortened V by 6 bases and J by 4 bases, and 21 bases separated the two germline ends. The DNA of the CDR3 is TGTGCCAGCAGCACTCAGGGAGGGAGGGCAATCTATGGCTACACCTTC. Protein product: CASSTQGGRAIYGYTF.

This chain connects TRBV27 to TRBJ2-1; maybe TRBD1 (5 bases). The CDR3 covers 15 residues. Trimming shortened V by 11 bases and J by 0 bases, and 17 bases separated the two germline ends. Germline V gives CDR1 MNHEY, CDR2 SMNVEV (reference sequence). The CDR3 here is CASNQLDTSYNEQFF. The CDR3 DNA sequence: TGTGCCTCTAACCAGCTGGACACCTCCTACAATGAGCAGTTCTTC.

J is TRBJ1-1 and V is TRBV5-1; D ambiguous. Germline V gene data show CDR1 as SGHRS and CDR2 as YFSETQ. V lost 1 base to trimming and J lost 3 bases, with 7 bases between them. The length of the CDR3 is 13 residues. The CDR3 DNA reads TGCGCCAGCAGCTTGAGAACAGACACTGAAGCTTTCTTT. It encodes CASSLRTDTEAFF.

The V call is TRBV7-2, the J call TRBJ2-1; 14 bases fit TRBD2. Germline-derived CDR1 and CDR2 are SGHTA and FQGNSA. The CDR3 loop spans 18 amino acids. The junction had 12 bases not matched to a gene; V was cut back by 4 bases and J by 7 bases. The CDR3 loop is CASSSRPGLAGAGNEQFF. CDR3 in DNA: TGTGCCAGCAGCTCGAGACCGGGACTAGCGGGAGCAGGGAATGAGCAGTTCTTC.

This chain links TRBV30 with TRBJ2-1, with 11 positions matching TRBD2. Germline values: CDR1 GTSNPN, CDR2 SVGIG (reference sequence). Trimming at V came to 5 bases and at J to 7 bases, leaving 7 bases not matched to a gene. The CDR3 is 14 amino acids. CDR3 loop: CAWLRLAGNNEQFF. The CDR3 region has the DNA TGTGCCTGGCTTAGACTAGCGGGAAATAATGAGCAGTTCTTC.

The DNA of the CDR3 is TGTGCCAGCGGTACAGGGGGTTGGGGCTATGGCTACACCTTC. It specifies CASGTGGWGYGYTF. The chain links TRBV28 to TRBJ1-2; 8 positions match TRBD1. The germline gives CDR1 MDHEN, CDR2 SYDVKM. Losses at the gene ends were 8 bases for V and 4 bases for J; bases not matched to a gene: 9. The CDR3 totals 14 residues.

CDR3 protein: CASSQDPGGAGRGYEQYF. The CDR3 DNA follows: TGTGCCAGCAGCCAAGACCCCGGAGGAGCGGGAAGGGGCTACGAGCAGTACTTC. V usage is TRBV3-1 (or the pseudogene TRBV3-2) and J usage is TRBJ2-7; TRBD2 agrees at 7 bases. There are 18 residues in the CDR3. Trimming removed 0 bases from V and 3 bases from J; junction bases left unmatched: 14. The V gene's germline CDR1 is LGHDT and CDR2 YNNKEL (reference sequence).

CDR3 loop: CASSAEGWYTEAFF. The CDR3 coding sequence is TGTGCCAGCAGCGCCGAGGGGTGGTACACTGAAGCTTTCTTT. This chain joins TRBV9 and TRBJ1-1; TRBD1 might be the D (5 bases). V lost 3 bases to trimming and J lost 3 bases, with 12 bases between them. The CDR3 sequence is 14 residues long. Germline V gene data show CDR1 as SGDLS and CDR2 as YYNGEE. Supplemented by reference TRBV9 and TRBJ1-1, the full variable domain reads DSGVTQTPKHLITATGQRVTLRCSPRSGDLSVYWYQQSLDQGLQFLIQYYNGEERAKGNILERFSAQQFPDLHSELNLSSLELGDSALYFCASSAEGWYTEAFFGQGTRLTVV.

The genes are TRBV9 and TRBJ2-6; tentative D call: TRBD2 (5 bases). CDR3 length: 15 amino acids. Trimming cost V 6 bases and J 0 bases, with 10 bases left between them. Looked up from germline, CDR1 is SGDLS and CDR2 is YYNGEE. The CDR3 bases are TGTGCCAGCACCAACGGGATCTCTGGGGCCAACGTCCTGACTTTC. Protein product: CASTNGISGANVLTF.

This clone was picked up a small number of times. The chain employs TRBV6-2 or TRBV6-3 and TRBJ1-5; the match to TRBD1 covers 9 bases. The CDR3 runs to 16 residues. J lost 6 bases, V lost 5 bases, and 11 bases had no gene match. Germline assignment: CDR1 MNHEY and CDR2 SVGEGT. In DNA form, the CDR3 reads TGTGCCAGCAGTGCCTTTGGGGGACAGGGAGTTCAGCCCCAGCATTTT. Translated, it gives CASSAFGGQGVQPQHF.

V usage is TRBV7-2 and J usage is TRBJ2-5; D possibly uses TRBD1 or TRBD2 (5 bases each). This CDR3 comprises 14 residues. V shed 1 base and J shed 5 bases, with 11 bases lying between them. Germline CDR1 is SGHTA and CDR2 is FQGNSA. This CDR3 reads CASSLGGSRETQYF. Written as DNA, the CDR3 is TGTGCCAGCAGCTTAGGGGGGTCTCGGGAGACCCAGTACTTC.

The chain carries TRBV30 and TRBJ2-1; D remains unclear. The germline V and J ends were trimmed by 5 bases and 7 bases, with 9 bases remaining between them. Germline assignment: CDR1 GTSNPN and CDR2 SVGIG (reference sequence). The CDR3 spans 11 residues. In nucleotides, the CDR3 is TGTGCCTGGGGTATCTCGAATGAGCAGTTCTTC. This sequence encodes CAWGISNEQFF. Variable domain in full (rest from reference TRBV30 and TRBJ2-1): SQTIHQWPATLVQPVGSPLSLECTVEGTSNPNLYWYRQAAGRGLQLLFYSVGIGQISSEVPQNLSASRPQDRQFILSSKKLLLSDSGFYLCAWGISNEQFFGPGTRLTVL.

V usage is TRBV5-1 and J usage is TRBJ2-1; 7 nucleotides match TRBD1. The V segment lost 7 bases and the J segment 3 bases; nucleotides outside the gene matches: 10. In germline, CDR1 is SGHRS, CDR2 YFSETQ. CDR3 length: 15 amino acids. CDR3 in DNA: TGCGCCAGCTCTACGGACAGGCTGAACTACAATGAGCAGTTCTTC. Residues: CASSTDRLNYNEQFF.

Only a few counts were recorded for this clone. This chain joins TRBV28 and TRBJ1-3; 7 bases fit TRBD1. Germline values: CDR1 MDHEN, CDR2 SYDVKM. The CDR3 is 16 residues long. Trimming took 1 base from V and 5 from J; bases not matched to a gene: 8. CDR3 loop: CASSLLSQGGRNTIYF. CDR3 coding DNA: TGTGCCAGCAGTTTATTGAGCCAGGGGGGAAGAAACACCATATATTTT.

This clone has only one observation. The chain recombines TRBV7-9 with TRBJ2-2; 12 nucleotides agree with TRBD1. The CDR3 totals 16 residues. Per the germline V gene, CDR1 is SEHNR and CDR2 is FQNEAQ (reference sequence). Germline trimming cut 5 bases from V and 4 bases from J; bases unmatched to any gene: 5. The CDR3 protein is CASSPGQGAGTGELFF. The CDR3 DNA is TGTGCCAGCAGCCCGGGACAGGGGGCTGGCACCGGGGAGCTGTTTTTT.

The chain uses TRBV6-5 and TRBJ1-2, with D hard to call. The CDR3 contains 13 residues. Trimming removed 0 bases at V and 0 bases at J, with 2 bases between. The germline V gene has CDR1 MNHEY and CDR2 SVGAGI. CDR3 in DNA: TGTGCCAGCAGTTACTCGGCTAACTATGGCTACACCTTC. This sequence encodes CASSYSANYGYTF.

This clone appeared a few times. The CDR3 bases are TGTGCCACCAGCCAATCTCGGAGAGGGAACGATGGCGGCAATCAGCCCCAGCATTTT. Translated: CATSQSRRGNDGGNQPQHF. The chain is built from TRBV24-1 and TRBJ1-5, with no clear D. The CDR3 consists of 19 residues. The germline V and J ends were trimmed by 7 bases and 2 bases, with 26 bases remaining between them. CDR1 and CDR2 (germline): KGHDR, SFDVKD.

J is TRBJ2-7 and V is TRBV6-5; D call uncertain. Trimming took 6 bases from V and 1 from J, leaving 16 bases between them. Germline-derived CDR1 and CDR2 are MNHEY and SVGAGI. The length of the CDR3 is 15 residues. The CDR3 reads CASSEDGRSSYEQYF. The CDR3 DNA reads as TGTGCCAGCAGCGAGGACGGCCGTTCATCCTACGAGCAGTACTTC.

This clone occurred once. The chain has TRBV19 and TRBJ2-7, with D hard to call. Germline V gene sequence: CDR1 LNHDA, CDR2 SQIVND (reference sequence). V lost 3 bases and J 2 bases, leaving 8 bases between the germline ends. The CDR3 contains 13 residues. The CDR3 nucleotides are TGTGCCAGTAGTATGGTAGGAGCCTACGAGCAGTACTTC. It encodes CASSMVGAYEQYF.

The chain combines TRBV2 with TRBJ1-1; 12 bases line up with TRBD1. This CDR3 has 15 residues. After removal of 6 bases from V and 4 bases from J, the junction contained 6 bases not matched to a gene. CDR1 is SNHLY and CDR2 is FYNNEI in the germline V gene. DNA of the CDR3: TGTGCCAGCAGGGGACAGGGGGCGCGGGGCACTGAAGCTTTCTTT. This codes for CASRGQGARGTEAFF.

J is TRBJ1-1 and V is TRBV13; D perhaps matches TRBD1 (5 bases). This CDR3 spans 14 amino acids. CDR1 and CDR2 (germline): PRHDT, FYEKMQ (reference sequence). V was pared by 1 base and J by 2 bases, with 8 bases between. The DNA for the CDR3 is TGTGCCAGCAGCTTAGCGGGGGGTAACACTGAAGCTTTCTTT. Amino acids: CASSLAGGNTEAFF.

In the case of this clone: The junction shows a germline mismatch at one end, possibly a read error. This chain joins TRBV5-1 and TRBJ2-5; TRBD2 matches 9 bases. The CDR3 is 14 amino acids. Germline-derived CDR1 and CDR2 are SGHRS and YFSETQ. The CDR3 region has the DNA TGCGCCAGCAACTTGGCGGGAGGGCAAGAGACCCAGTACTTC. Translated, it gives CASNLAGGQETQYF.

CDR3 residues: CASMPSGSSYNEQFF. DNA of the CDR3: TGTGCCAGTATGCCCAGCGGGAGTTCCTACAATGAGCAGTTCTTC. J is TRBJ2-1 and V is TRBV19; 8 bases fit TRBD2. The CDR3 spans 15 residues. Per germline, CDR1 LNHDA and CDR2 SQIVND (reference sequence). The V gene end was trimmed by 7 bases and the J gene end by 1 base; junction bases not matched to a gene: 6.

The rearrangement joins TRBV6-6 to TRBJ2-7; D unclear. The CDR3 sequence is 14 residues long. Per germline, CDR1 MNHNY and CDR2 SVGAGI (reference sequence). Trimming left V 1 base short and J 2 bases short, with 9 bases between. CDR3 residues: CASSYFGETYEQYF. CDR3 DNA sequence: TGTGCCAGCAGTTACTTTGGGGAAACCTACGAGCAGTACTTC.

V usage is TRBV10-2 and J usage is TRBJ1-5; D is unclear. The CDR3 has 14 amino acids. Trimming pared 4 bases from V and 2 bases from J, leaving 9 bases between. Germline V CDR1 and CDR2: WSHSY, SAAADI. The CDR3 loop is CASSAVVGNQPQHF. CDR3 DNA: TGCGCCAGCAGTGCAGTGGTGGGCAATCAGCCCCAGCATTTT.